The 28 T cell receptor beta chains below all came from one sample that was sequenced in a study of tumor-infiltrating lymphocytes in primary liver carcinoma. Total RNA amounting to around 530 ng was the source from which TCR beta cDNA was made with a constant-region primer. Libraries of TCR beta came from three nested multiplex PCR rounds with slightly modified ARM-PCR. The first two PCR rounds used TRBV1-TRBV30 primers with a Cbeta primer, roughly 10 cycles each. TCRdb called the multiplex PCR reads again in MiXCR, with one record for every CDR3 protein. The sample shows over 100,000 distinct CDR3 sequences, about two thirds of them seen only once. Each 20-30 mg portion of unsorted bulk tissue served as the source for co-extraction of RNA and DNA. The sequencing input was tumor-adjacent normal liver tissue. These receptors all come from a woman aged 60-70 years with primary liver carcinoma and hepatitis B virus infection.

Comment on this clonotype: In this CDR3 the conserved last residue, phenylalanine or tryptophan, is missing, so a read error is likely. The chain carries TRBV11-2 and TRBJ2-2, with 9 positions matching TRBD2. The germline V gene encodes CDR1 SGHAT and CDR2 FQNNGV. The CDR3 is 16 amino acids. Written as DNA, the CDR3 is TGTGCCATCAGCTTACGACTAGCGGATAACACCGGGGAACTGTTTCTT. This translates into CAISLRLADNTGELFL.

As to this clonotype: Since no conserved phenylalanine or tryptophan closes the CDR3, a read error is the likely cause. The CDR3 spells CASSPAGTPNYEQYL. The CDR3 DNA follows: TGTGCCAGCTCACCGGCCGGGACACCCAACTACGAGCAGTACCTC. J is TRBJ2-7 and V is TRBV18, with D maybe TRBD1 (6 bases). This CDR3 spans 15 amino acids. Looked up from germline, CDR1 is KGHSH and CDR2 is LQKENI. Trimming took off 3 bases at V and 3 bases at J, with 15 bases between the two ends.

V gene TRBV25-1 combines with J gene TRBJ2-1, with 9 bases that match TRBD2. The CDR3 has 14 amino acids. Germline CDR1 and CDR2: MGHDK and SYGVNS. V dropped 7 bases and J dropped 1; count of bases not matched to a gene: 2. Written as DNA, the CDR3 is TGTGCCAGCAACAGCGGGAGGTCCTACAATGAGCAGTTCTTC. This gives the protein CASNSGRSYNEQFF. Together with reference TRBV25-1 and TRBJ2-1, the CDR3 gives the full variable domain: EADIYQTPRYLVIGTGKKITLECSQTMGHDKMYWYQQDPGMELHLIHYSYGVNSTEKGDLSSESTVSRIRTEHFPLTLESARPSHTSQYLCASNSGRSYNEQFFGPGTRLTVL.

This clonotype has only a few counts. V gene TRBV20-1 combines with J gene TRBJ1-1, with 7 bases matching TRBD1. The trim removed 3 bases at V and 4 bases at J, leaving 8 bases unmatched. The CDR3 contains 14 residues. The germline V gene encodes CDR1 DFQATT and CDR2 SNEGSKA (reference sequence). CDR3 DNA sequence: TGCAGTGCTAGGGAAGCCACAGGGGTCACTGAAGCTTTCTTT. Its protein product is CSAREATGVTEAFF.

This chain joins TRBV5-5 and TRBJ1-1, with a possible D match to TRBD1 (5 bases). Trimming stripped 10 bases from V and 5 bases from J, with 21 bases between. The CDR3 is made up of 14 amino acids. From germline, CDR1 is SGHKS and CDR2 YYEKEE (reference sequence). The CDR3 coding sequence is TGTGCCGGCAACTTGGAAGGGGAACGGACTGAAGCTTTCTTT. Amino acids: CAGNLEGERTEAFF.

Points on this clonotype: Since no conserved phenylalanine or tryptophan closes the CDR3, a read error is the likely cause. DNA for the CDR3: TGTGCCAGCAGCTCAGCCAGGACTAGCGGGTTTGGTGAGCAGTTCTCC. As protein: CASSSARTSGFGEQFS. The V call is TRBV11-2, the J call TRBJ2-1, with 11 positions matching TRBD2. The CDR3 length is 16 residues. Germline loops: CDR1 SGHAT, CDR2 FQNNGV. The trim removed 4 bases at V and 9 bases at J, leaving 11 bases unmatched.

The J gene is TRBJ2-7, the V gene TRBV4-1; possible D gene TRBD1, 5 bases. Germline V gene sequence: CDR1 MGHRA, CDR2 YSYEKL. This CDR3 comprises 15 residues. The V end was cut by 0 bases, the J end by 10 bases, with 19 bases between. CDR3 amino acids: CASSQEQGSSYDQYF. Here the CDR3 DNA reads TGCGCCAGCAGCCAAGAGCAGGGAAGCTCCTATGATCAGTACTTC.

At least ten counts were recorded for this clonotype. A clone one base away is much larger, so this may be a read error. The chain uses TRBV11-3 and TRBJ1-1; TRBD1 aligns across 7 bases. Germline V gene sequence: CDR1 SGHNT, CDR2 YENEEA. This CDR3 has 15 amino acids. The J segment lost 7 bases and the V segment lost 8 bases, leaving 16 bases of the junction unmatched. CDR3 residues: CASGPRTGGVGEAFF. The CDR3 coding sequence is TGTGCCAGCGGCCCCCGGACAGGTGGGGTGGGTGAAGCTTTCTTT.

This clonotype has only one observation. This chain uses TRBV19 with TRBJ2-7, with D perhaps TRBD2 (6 bases). The germline V gene has CDR1 LNHDA and CDR2 SQIVND (reference sequence). The CDR3 consists of 14 residues. V lost 4 bases, J lost 6 bases, and 16 bases lay in between. For the CDR3, the DNA is TGTGCCAGTAGTACCCAGGCGGGAAAGGCCGAGCAGTACTTC. Its protein product is CASSTQAGKAEQYF.

For this clonotype: The junction does not match germline at one end; this may be a read error. The gene calls are TRBV11-3 and TRBJ1-5, with no clear D. Looked up from germline, CDR1 is SGHNT and CDR2 is YENEEA. CDR3 length equals 8 residues. The CDR3 reads CVNSPHHF. The CDR3 coding sequence is TGTGTCAACAGCCCCCATCATTTT. The whole variable domain, remainder taken from reference TRBV11-3 and TRBJ1-5, is EAGVVQSPRYKIIEKKQPVAFWCNPISGHNTLYWYLQNLGQGPELLIRYENEEAVDDSQLPKDRFSAERLKGVDSTLKIQPAELGDSAVYLCVNSPHHFGDGTRLSIL.

Concerning this clonotype: This may stem from a read error, because a much larger clone lies one nucleotide away. This chain links TRBV7-8 with TRBJ2-2; 7 bases map to TRBD1. Germline-derived CDR1 and CDR2 are SGHVS and FQNEAQ. V shed 5 bases and J 5 bases; nucleotides not matched to a gene: 11. This CDR3 comprises 16 residues. The CDR3 reads CASSTRTGHKTGELFF. The CDR3 DNA reads as TGTGCCAGCAGCACCAGGACAGGACATAAGACCGGGGAGCTGTTTTTT.

Details on this clonotype: A much bigger clone sits one base away, suggesting this may be a read error. The gene calls are TRBV7-8 and TRBJ1-5; 9 bases match TRBD1. The CDR3 totals 16 residues. Germline CDR1 is SGHVS and CDR2 is FQNEAQ. Written as DNA, the CDR3 is TGTGCCAGCAGCTTAGCGAGGGGACAGGGCAATCAGTCCCAGCATTTT. This sequence encodes CASSLARGQGNQSQHF. Based on the CDR3 plus reference TRBV7-8 and TRBJ1-5, the full variable domain is GAGVSQSPRYKVAKRGQDVALRCDPISGHVSLFWYQQALGQGPEFLTYFQNEAQLDKSGLPSDRFFAERPEGSVSTLKIQRTQQEDSAVYLCASSLARGQGNQSQHFGDGTRLSIL.

This clonotype was found many times. This chain links TRBV4-2 with TRBJ2-1; TRBD2 is a possible D gene (6 bases). Germline values: CDR1 LGHNA, CDR2 YNFKEQ. The CDR3 contains 15 residues. Trimming removed 0 bases from V and 7 bases from J, with 13 bases in between. The CDR3 sequence is CASSQDVGLPNEQFF. CDR3 sequence (DNA): TGTGCCAGCAGCCAAGATGTAGGACTACCTAATGAGCAGTTCTTC.

With respect to this clonotype: As the CDR3 is not closed by the conserved phenylalanine or tryptophan, this likely results from a read error. This chain uses TRBV7-3 with TRBJ2-3; D is uncertain. V lost 5 bases to trimming and J lost 11 bases, with 11 bases between them. The CDR3 runs to 11 residues. Germline CDR1 reads SGHTA; CDR2 reads FQGTGA. The CDR3 DNA reads TGTGCCAGCAGCCACGGAGAGAAGCAGTATTTG. This encodes CASSHGEKQYL.

Points on this clonotype: A much larger clone lies one base from this, so it may be a read error. This sequence joins TRBV28 and TRBJ1-1; D ambiguous. The V gene's germline CDR1 is MDHEN and CDR2 SYDVKM. This CDR3 is built from 13 residues. The DNA for the CDR3 is TGTGCCAGAAGTTTAGGATTCCGCCTAGGGGCTTTCTTT. It specifies CARSLGFRLGAFF.

Points on this clonotype: Since no conserved phenylalanine or tryptophan closes the CDR3, a read error is the likely cause. The chain has TRBV12-3 or TRBV12-4 and TRBJ2-2; 7 nucleotides match TRBD2. This CDR3 has 14 residues. This CDR3 reads CASSLRDYTRELFI. The CDR3 region has the DNA TGTGCCAGCAGTCTCCGGGACTACACCAGGGAGCTGTTTATT.

By share, this clonotype ranks as medium-sized. The gene calls are TRBV11-2 and TRBJ1-5; D remains unclear. The germline gives CDR1 SGHAT, CDR2 FQNNGV. CDR3 length: 14 amino acids. Trimming took 5 bases from V and 2 from J, leaving 10 bases between them. DNA for the CDR3: TGTGCCAGCAGCCGCGTCGGTCGCAATCAGCCCCAGCATTTT. Translated, it gives CASSRVGRNQPQHF.

In this sample, this clonotype turned up many times. J is TRBJ1-6 and V is TRBV28; weak D call: TRBD1 (6 bases). The CDR3 contains 15 residues. V was cut by 6 bases and J by 10 bases, with 19 bases left in between. The germline gives CDR1 MDHEN, CDR2 SYDVKM. The CDR3: CASSQHTGRSSPLHF. CDR3 nucleotide sequence: TGTGCCAGCAGCCAACACACAGGGAGGTCGTCACCCCTCCACTTT.

Points on this clonotype: With a much larger clone just one base away, this may be a read error. The rearrangement links TRBV7-8 to TRBJ2-7; no clear D gene. The V end was cut by 5 bases, the J end by 1 base, with 15 bases between. The CDR3 has 15 amino acids. Looked up from germline, CDR1 is SGHVS and CDR2 is FQNEAQ. CDR3 sequence reads: CASSQWLSRSYEQYF. The CDR3 coding sequence is TGTGCCAGCAGCCAGTGGTTGTCCCGGTCCTACGAGCAGTACTTC.

Note on this clonotype: This may come from a read error, since a much larger clone is one base off. This sequence joins TRBV5-1 and TRBJ1-2, with D uncertain. Germline values: CDR1 SGHRS, CDR2 YFSETQ. The CDR3 sequence is 10 residues long. Here the CDR3 reads CPPGLDGYTF. The DNA of the CDR3 is TGCCCCCCTGGATTGGATGGCTACACCTTC.

Regarding this clonotype: An end of the junction does not agree with germline; a read error may underlie this. This chain joins TRBV4-2 and TRBJ2-5, with D unresolved. CDR3 length: 14 residues. Germline CDR1 and CDR2: LGHNA and YNFKEQ. CDR3 nucleotide sequence: TGCACCAGCAGCCCCCGACATCTCCAAGAGACCCTGTACTTC. It is translated as CTSSPRHLQETLYF.

The chain carries TRBV11-3 and TRBJ2-2, with 8 bases matching TRBD2. The CDR3 has 17 amino acids. The germline gives CDR1 SGHNT, CDR2 YENEEA. The V and J ends lost 7 bases and 7 bases, in that order; junction bases with no gene match: 17. The CDR3 bases are TGTGCCAGCACCTCGGGACTAGTGAAAGGGCCCGGCGGGGAGCTGTTTTTT. Protein sequence: CASTSGLVKGPGGELFF.

The table lists this clonotype with many counts. J is TRBJ1-1 and V is TRBV7-9; D call uncertain. Per the germline V gene, CDR1 is SEHNR and CDR2 is FQNEAQ (reference sequence). The CDR3 contains 12 residues. The V end was cut by 1 base, the J end by 7 bases, with 7 bases between. The DNA of the CDR3 is TGTGCCAGCAGCTTAGGACACGATGAAGCTTTCTTT. Protein product: CASSLGHDEAFF.

Many counts were recorded for this clonotype. This chain links TRBV29-1 with TRBJ1-1; a weak D match, TRBD1 (6 bases). Trimming left V 4 bases short and J 3 bases short, with 12 bases between. CDR1 and CDR2 from the germline V gene are SQVTM and ANQGSEA. The CDR3 totals 13 residues. CDR3 region: CSVAYRDDTEAFF. For the CDR3, the DNA is TGCAGCGTTGCCTACAGGGACGACACTGAAGCTTTCTTT.

The chain couples TRBV20-1 to TRBJ2-1; a possible D gene is TRBD2 (7 bases). Germline loops: CDR1 DFQATT, CDR2 SNEGSKA (reference sequence). The length of the CDR3 is 14 residues. Trimming took off 2 bases at V and 4 bases at J, with 12 bases between the two ends. The CDR3 coding sequence is TGCAGTGCTAGAAGGGGAGGGGGGTACAATGAGCAGTTCTTC. It translates to CSARRGGGYNEQFF.

The chain is built from TRBV11-2 and TRBJ2-1, with D possibly called TRBD1 or TRBD2 (6 bases each). The CDR3 extends over 17 amino acids. The germline V gene has CDR1 SGHAT and CDR2 FQNNGV. The CDR3, as DNA: TGTGCTCGCAGCCCCCAAAGAGGGGGGAGCTCTTACAATGAGCAGTTCTTC. Protein sequence: CARSPQRGGSSYNEQFF.

This clonotype was counted at least ten times. The gene calls are TRBV6-5 and TRBJ2-7; D remains ambiguous. The CDR3 has 13 amino acids. The germline gives CDR1 MNHEY, CDR2 SVGAGI. V lost 0 bases to trimming and J lost 4 bases, with 7 bases between them. The CDR3 coding sequence is TGTGCCAGCAGTTACTCGTTGGGTTACGAGCAGTACTTC. Translation gives CASSYSLGYEQYF.

The chain combines TRBV5-6 with TRBJ2-1; TRBD1 agrees at 9 bases. CDR3 size: 15 residues. Germline CDR1 is SGHDT and CDR2 is YYEEEE. The junction had 5 bases not matched to a gene; V was cut back by 5 bases and J by 2 bases. CDR3 DNA: TGTGCCAGCAGTCTCGGGGACAGGGCCTACAATGAGCAGTTCTTC. This codes for CASSLGDRAYNEQFF.